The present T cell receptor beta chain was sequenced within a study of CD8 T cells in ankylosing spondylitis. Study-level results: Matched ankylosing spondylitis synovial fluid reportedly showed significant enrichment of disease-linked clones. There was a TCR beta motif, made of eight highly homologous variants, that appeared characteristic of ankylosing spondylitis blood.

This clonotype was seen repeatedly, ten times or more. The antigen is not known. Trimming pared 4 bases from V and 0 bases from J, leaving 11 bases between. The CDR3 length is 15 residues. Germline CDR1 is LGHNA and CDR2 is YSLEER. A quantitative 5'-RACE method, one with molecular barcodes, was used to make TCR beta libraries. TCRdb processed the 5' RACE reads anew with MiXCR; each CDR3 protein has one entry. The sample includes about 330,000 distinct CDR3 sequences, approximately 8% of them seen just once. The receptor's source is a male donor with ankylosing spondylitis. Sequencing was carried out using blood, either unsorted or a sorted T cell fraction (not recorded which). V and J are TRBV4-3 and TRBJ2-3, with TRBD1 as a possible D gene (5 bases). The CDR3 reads CASSLGAGSTDTQYF. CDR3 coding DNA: TGCGCCAGCAGCCTTGGGGCAGGGAGCACAGATACGCAGTATTTT.